One sample yielded the 25 T cell receptor beta chains listed below, sequenced in a study of neurological immune-mediated disorders. MiXCR, run by TCRdb on the 5' RACE reads, gives a single entry per CDR3 protein. Of roughly 30,000 distinct CDR3 sequences listed, less than 8.5% were seen once; the top ten hold about 8.1%. The sequenced sample was PBMCs. These TCRs come from a woman aged 45 to 65 in good health.

In its sample, this clonotype was seen many times. The rearrangement uses TRBV5-1 and TRBJ2-2; no definite D call. The germline V gene encodes CDR1 SGHRS and CDR2 YFSETQ. V lost 2 bases to trimming and J lost 3 bases, with 17 bases between them. The length of the CDR3 is 17 residues. CDR3 sequence: CASSLSMGWSDTGELFF. DNA of the CDR3: TGCGCCAGCAGCTTATCGATGGGGTGGAGTGACACCGGGGAGCTGTTTTTT.

This clonotype was counted many times. The J gene is TRBJ1-2, the V gene TRBV5-1; TRBD1 matches 8 bases. The CDR3 contains 17 residues. In germline, CDR1 is SGHRS, CDR2 YFSETQ. V shed 4 bases, J shed 2 bases, and the junction held 13 bases outside the gene matches. Here the CDR3 DNA reads TGCGCCAGCAGCCCGCGACACGACAGGGGTCCAAACTATGGCTACACCTTC. Translating it yields CASSPRHDRGPNYGYTF.

This clonotype was observed many times. The rearrangement links TRBV12-3 or TRBV12-4 to TRBJ1-1; TRBD1 matches at 9 bases. CDR3 length: 13 amino acids. V was pared by 5 bases and J by 9 bases, with 7 bases of the junction left unmatched. In DNA, the CDR3 is TGTGCCAGCAGTCCCAGACAGGGGGAACAAGCTTTCTTT. Its protein product is CASSPRQGEQAFF.

This clonotype was counted ten times or more. The rearrangement joins TRBV28 to TRBJ1-5, with D unresolved. CDR1 and CDR2 from the germline V gene are MDHEN and SYDVKM. V was shortened by 10 bases and J by 7 bases, with 20 bases between the two germline ends. The CDR3 extends over 14 amino acids. CDR3: CATKTPRAYQPQHF. For the CDR3, the DNA is TGTGCCACCAAGACCCCACGGGCGTACCAGCCCCAGCATTTT.

This clonotype showed up many times. This chain connects TRBV12-3 or TRBV12-4 to TRBJ1-1; tentative D call: TRBD1 (6 bases). The germline V and J ends were trimmed by 4 bases and 4 bases, with 13 bases remaining between them. The CDR3 consists of 14 residues. The CDR3 is CASSSQGGSTEAFF. The CDR3 nucleotides are TGTGCCAGCAGTTCACAGGGAGGGAGCACTGAAGCTTTCTTT.

By sample fraction, this clonotype is medium-sized. At one boundary the junction diverges from the germline segment, which might be a read error. The gene calls are TRBV20-1 and TRBJ2-2, with D perhaps TRBD1 (5 bases). Germline CDR1 and CDR2: DFQATT and SNEGSKA (reference sequence). This CDR3 has 11 residues. This chain's CDR3 is CSARSGYRDLF. CDR3 nucleotide sequence: TGCAGTGCTAGATCAGGGTACCGTGACCTTTTT.

The V and J genes are TRBV20-1 and TRBJ2-1, with 7 bases fitting TRBD2. Germline V lookup: CDR1 DFQATT, CDR2 SNEGSKA (reference sequence). The CDR3 runs 14 residues. Germline trimming cut 1 base from V and 8 bases from J; bases unmatched to any gene: 8. CDR3: CSARGGSYLDEQFF. The CDR3 DNA is TGCAGTGCTAGAGGCGGGAGCTACCTCGATGAGCAGTTCTTC.

In its sample, this clonotype was seen many times. The chain is built from TRBV12-3 or TRBV12-4 and TRBJ2-4; 9 nucleotides match TRBD1. The CDR3 runs to 13 residues. V gave up 6 bases and J gave up 6 bases; unmatched junction bases: 3. The CDR3 DNA sequence: TGTGCCAGCAGGACAGGGGGAAGAAACATTCAGTACTTC. It specifies CASRTGGRNIQYF.

This clonotype was recorded at least ten times. The chain carries TRBV7-2 and TRBJ2-5; D may match TRBD1 or TRBD2 (5 bases each). V was clipped by 6 bases and J by 7 bases, with 12 bases between them. CDR3 size: 12 residues. Germline CDR1 SGHTA, CDR2 FQGNSA. In DNA, the CDR3 is TGTGCCAGCAGGAGGGGAGACGGGACCCAGTACTTC. This sequence encodes CASRRGDGTQYF. Based on the CDR3 plus reference TRBV7-2 and TRBJ2-5, the full variable domain is GAGVSQSPSNKVTEKGKDVELRCDPISGHTALYWYRQSLGQGLEFLIYFQGNSAPDKSGLPSDRFSAERTGGSVSTLTIQRTQQEDSAVYLCASRRGDGTQYFGPGTRLLVL.

This clonotype was seen ten or more times. The chain has TRBV27 and TRBJ1-2; unclear D gene. Germline-derived CDR1 and CDR2 are MNHEY and SMNVEV (reference sequence). CDR3 length: 15 residues. The germline V and J ends were trimmed by 2 bases and 0 bases, with 10 bases remaining between them. CDR3 sequence: CASSLNPFTNYGYTF. Written as DNA, the CDR3 is TGTGCCAGCAGTTTAAATCCGTTTACTAACTATGGCTACACCTTC.

This clonotype rates as medium-sized. The rearrangement uses TRBV7-9 and TRBJ2-3; D might be TRBD1 (6 bases). Germline CDR1 is SEHNR and CDR2 is FQNEAQ (reference sequence). V lost 5 bases and J 1 base, leaving 10 bases between the germline ends. The CDR3 is made up of 14 amino acids. In nucleotides, the CDR3 is TGTGCCAGCAGCCTCAGGGGAGGCACAGATACGCAGTATTTT. As protein: CASSLRGGTDTQYF. Combining the CDR3 with reference TRBV7-9 and TRBJ2-3 gives the whole variable domain DTGVSQNPRHKITKRGQNVTFRCDPISEHNRLYWYRQTLGQGPEFLTYFQNEAQLEKSRLLSDRFSAERPKGSFSTLEIQRTEQGDSAMYLCASSLRGGTDTQYFGPGTRLTVL.

This clonotype was observed at least ten times. The J gene is TRBJ2-2, the V gene TRBV7-2, with a possible D match to TRBD1 (6 bases). V was cut by 1 base and J by 7 bases, with 13 bases left in between. Germline assignment: CDR1 SGHTA and CDR2 FQGNSA. The CDR3 is 15 amino acids. The CDR3 loop reads CASSLGDHRDGELFF. As DNA, the CDR3 is TGTGCCAGCAGCTTAGGTGACCACAGGGACGGGGAGCTGTTTTTT.

There are many counts of this clonotype. The chain combines TRBV20-1 with TRBJ2-7; D is possibly TRBD1 or TRBD2 (5 bases each). The germline V gene encodes CDR1 DFQATT and CDR2 SNEGSKA (reference sequence). Between the trimmed V and J ends, which lost 6 bases and 3 bases, there was a span of 15 bases. The CDR3 is 13 amino acids. This CDR3 reads CSANRDGIYEQYF. The CDR3 DNA reads TGCAGTGCGAATCGGGACGGAATCTACGAGCAGTACTTC.

This clonotype has ten or more counts. This CDR3 is CASSGSGFTTEAFF. Written as DNA, the CDR3 is TGTGCCAGCAGCGGATCAGGCTTCACCACTGAAGCTTTCTTT. The J gene is TRBJ1-1, the V gene TRBV7-9; D is unclear. With 5 bases removed from V and 4 bases from J, the gap between germline ends came to 14 bases. This CDR3 has 14 amino acids. CDR1 is SEHNR, CDR2 FQNEAQ, per germline (reference sequence).

This clonotype was counted ten times or more. This chain connects TRBV10-3 to TRBJ2-7; D tentatively reads TRBD1 or TRBD2 (5 bases each). This CDR3 is 14 amino acids long. The V end lost 1 base, the J end lost 1 base, and 8 bases lay between the germline ends. Germline-derived CDR1 and CDR2 are ENHRY and SYGVKD. The CDR3 protein is CAISELRGSYEQYF. The CDR3 DNA is TGTGCCATCAGTGAGTTGAGGGGTTCCTACGAGCAGTACTTC.

The sample holds many counts of this clonotype. This chain joins TRBV18 and TRBJ2-7; possible D gene TRBD2, 5 bases. The CDR3 contains 12 residues. V lost 3 bases and J lost 3, with 6 bases in between. The germline V gene has CDR1 KGHSH and CDR2 LQKENI. CDR3 coding DNA: TGTGCCAGCTCACCGGGAGACTACGAGCAGTACTTC. Translated, it gives CASSPGDYEQYF.

This clonotype was found many times. The J gene is TRBJ1-5, the V gene TRBV20-1, with D tentatively TRBD1 (6 bases). Trimming cost V 4 bases and J 4 bases, with 14 bases left between them. This CDR3 comprises 14 residues. Germline values: CDR1 DFQATT, CDR2 SNEGSKA (reference sequence). CDR3 DNA: TGCAGTGCTACCAAGGGGCAGGGGAATCAGCCCCAGCATTTT. Translating it yields CSATKGQGNQPQHF.

The sample holds many counts of this clonotype. V and J are TRBV20-1 and TRBJ2-3; TRBD2 agrees at 11 bases. The CDR3 is 15 amino acids. CDR1 and CDR2 (germline): DFQATT, SNEGSKA (reference sequence). The J segment lost 6 bases and the V segment lost 2 bases, leaving 7 bases of the junction unmatched. CDR3 region: CSARQLAGVADTQYF. Here the CDR3 DNA reads TGCAGTGCTAGACAACTAGCGGGAGTCGCGGATACGCAGTATTTT.

The table lists this clonotype with many counts. This chain joins TRBV6-6 and TRBJ1-2; 8 nucleotides line up with TRBD1. Germline CDR1 is MNHNY and CDR2 is SVGAGI (reference sequence). CDR3 length equals 13 residues. The V segment lost 7 bases and the J segment 6 bases; nucleotides outside the gene matches: 7. The CDR3 region is CASITTGGHGYTF. Here the CDR3 DNA reads TGTGCCAGCATCACCACAGGGGGGCATGGCTACACCTTC.

Ten or more counts support this clonotype. The gene calls are TRBV6-5 and TRBJ1-2; 7 bases match TRBD1. The germline gives CDR1 MNHEY, CDR2 SVGAGI. J was trimmed by 5 bases and V by 5 bases; bases with no gene match: 11. CDR3 length: 15 residues. The CDR3 DNA follows: TGTGCCAGCAGTCCGATGACCGGGACAGCGTATGGCTACACCTTC. Protein: CASSPMTGTAYGYTF.

Many counts were recorded for this clonotype. V and J are TRBV20-1 and TRBJ2-7; perhaps TRBD2 as D (6 bases). This CDR3 is built from 13 residues. Trimming shortened V by 6 bases and J by 5 bases, and 17 bases separated the two germline ends. Germline assignment: CDR1 DFQATT and CDR2 SNEGSKA (reference sequence). The CDR3 nucleotides are TGCAGTGCGAGGGAGGTGGGTCTGGACGAGCAGTACTTC. It codes for CSAREVGLDEQYF.

This clonotype was observed many times. J is TRBJ2-1 and V is TRBV10-3; the match to TRBD2 covers 11 bases. Losses at the gene ends were 7 bases for V and 5 bases for J; bases not matched to a gene: 1. The CDR3 spans 13 residues. Germline CDR1 ENHRY, CDR2 SYGVKD. Here the CDR3 DNA reads TGTGCCATCATGGGACTAGCGGACAATGAGCAGTTCTTC. This translates into CAIMGLADNEQFF.

The chain uses TRBV2 and TRBJ2-1; 8 bases fit TRBD2. The ends lost 2 bases at V and 4 bases at J; junction bases unmatched: 13. This CDR3 is 18 amino acids long. Germline V gene sequence: CDR1 SNHLY, CDR2 FYNNEI. CDR3 DNA: TGTGCCAGCAGTGAATTGCCGGGAGGGCCCTGGCCATACAATGAGCAGTTCTTC. This gives the protein CASSELPGGPWPYNEQFF.

By share of the sample, this clonotype is medium-sized (0.01 to 0.1%). The chain uses TRBV12-3 or TRBV12-4 and TRBJ2-7; 11 bases align to TRBD2. Trimming removed 2 bases from V and 2 bases from J; junction bases left unmatched: 2. This CDR3 region has 15 residues. CDR3 DNA: TGTGCCAGCAGTTTATCGACTAGCGGGGCCTACGAGCAGTACTTC. Its protein product is CASSLSTSGAYEQYF.

This clonotype was counted at least ten times. The J gene is TRBJ1-1, the V gene TRBV9; D unclear. Deletions cut 0 bases from V and 0 bases from J, with 6 bases between. CDR1 is SGDLS and CDR2 is YYNGEE in the germline V gene. The CDR3 covers 14 residues. Here the CDR3 reads CASSVGQLNTEAFF. CDR3 coding DNA: TGTGCCAGCAGCGTAGGTCAGCTGAACACTGAAGCTTTCTTT.